The present T cell receptor (beta chain) was sequenced within a study of T-cell memory formation after mild COVID-19. Study-wide results and caveats: Of the contracting clones, CD4+ ones lay mainly in CM and EM, and CD8+ ones in EMRA. Clones that shrank (day 15 to 85) were balanced CD4/CD8, whereas later expanders leaned CD4+.

Deletions cut 3 bases from V and 3 bases from J, with 26 bases between. Germline-derived CDR1 and CDR2 are MNHEY and SVGEGT. This CDR3 is 19 amino acids long. A note on this clonotype: The antigen is undetermined.

TCRdb independently ran MiXCR on the 5' RACE reads; one entry per CDR3 protein. The data contain approximately 390,000 distinct CDR3 sequences, 16% of them singletons. The TCR originated in a man aged 18-30 years who had mild COVID-19 (a few samples of this study predate the infection). Cell type and time point are not known. Sequenced sample: PBMCs or a T cell subset sorted from them (not recorded which). This rearrangement joins TRBV6-2 or TRBV6-3 to TRBJ1-2, with no clear D. CDR3 sequence (DNA): TGTGCCAGCAGTTATCGAGTGGGTTCCTCACGCTGGTTTTACTATGGCTACACCTTC. Residues: CASSYRVGSSRWFYYGYTF.